The 27 T cell receptor beta chains below all came from one sample that was sequenced in a study of blood T cell repertoires in COVID-19. Sequenced by immunoSEQ multiplex PCR; TCRdb stores in-frame clones only, minus some. The profile shows roughly 160,000 clones, 82% of them singletons. The source material was PBMCs or T cells enriched from blood (not recorded which). The receptors originated from a man aged 60 to 75 who had recovered from COVID-19.

This clone showed up just once. Here the CDR3 DNA reads TGTGCCAGCAGTTTATGGACGTTGATGGCGGGGAATAAGAACACTGAAGCTTTCTTT. Residues: CASSLWTLMAGNKNTEAFF. The V gene is TRBV28, the J gene TRBJ1-1; no definite D call. This CDR3 has 19 amino acids. The germline V gene encodes CDR1 MDHEN and CDR2 SYDVKM. Trimming removed 0 bases from V and 1 base from J, with 21 bases in between.

The chain recombines TRBV7-9 with TRBJ2-5, with 10 bases matching TRBD2. This CDR3 has 15 residues. The V and J ends lost 5 bases and 5 bases, in that order; junction bases with no gene match: 8. Looked up from germline, CDR1 is SEHNR and CDR2 is FQNEAQ (reference sequence). The chain's CDR3 is CASSILAGSLETQYF. DNA for the CDR3: TGTGCCAGCAGCATACTAGCGGGGAGTTTGGAGACCCAGTACTTC. Full variable domain (rest looked up from reference TRBV7-9 and TRBJ2-5): DTGVSQNPRHKITKRGQNVTFRCDPISEHNRLYWYRQTLGQGPEFLTYFQNEAQLEKSRLLSDRFSAERPKGSFSTLEIQRTEQGDSAMYLCASSILAGSLETQYFGPGTRLLVL.

The chain recombines TRBV28 with TRBJ1-1; TRBD1 agrees at 9 bases. The CDR3 runs 19 residues. V lost 6 bases, J lost 3 bases, and 20 bases stayed unmatched. Germline CDR1 reads MDHEN; CDR2 reads SYDVKM. This chain's CDR3 is CASSRSVIQGAFGDTEAFF. The CDR3 DNA follows: TGTGCCAGCAGCCGATCCGTGATACAGGGGGCCTTTGGCGACACTGAAGCTTTCTTT.

The V gene is TRBV7-2, the J gene TRBJ1-4; 7 bases match TRBD1. Looked up from germline, CDR1 is SGHTA and CDR2 is FQGNSA. The CDR3 extends over 15 amino acids. The V gene end was trimmed by 5 bases and the J gene end by 4 bases; junction bases not matched to a gene: 7. As DNA, the CDR3 is TGTGCCAGCAGCCACGGGGACAGCTTTAATGAAAAACTGTTTTTT. This gives the protein CASSHGDSFNEKLFF.

This clone was detected only once. The gene calls are TRBV28 and TRBJ1-6; no definite D call. Germline V CDR1 and CDR2: MDHEN, SYDVKM. V was pared by 1 base and J by 2 bases, with 12 bases between. This CDR3 is 17 amino acids long. The CDR3 DNA reads as TGTGCCAGCAGTTTATATCCCCGAGAAACCTATAATTCACCCCTCCACTTT. Its translation is CASSLYPRETYNSPLHF. The variable domain in full, with the rest retrieved from reference TRBV28 and TRBJ1-6, is DVKVTQSSRYLVKRTGEKVFLECVQDMDHENMFWYRQDPGLGLRLIYFSYDVKMKEKGDIPEGYSVSREKKERFSLILESASTNQTSMYLCASSLYPRETYNSPLHFGNGTRLTVT.

This chain uses TRBV7-2 with TRBJ2-5, with 7 bases identical to TRBD2. Germline V gene data show CDR1 as SGHTA and CDR2 as FQGNSA. After removal of 2 bases from V and 2 bases from J, the junction contained 2 bases not matched to a gene. This CDR3 comprises 14 residues. This CDR3 reads CASSLLGGQETQYF. Written as DNA, the CDR3 is TGTGCCAGCAGCTTACTCGGGGGGCAAGAGACCCAGTACTTC.

The V gene is TRBV5-1, the J gene TRBJ2-1; 15 bases match TRBD2. The V segment lost 4 bases and the J segment 4 bases; nucleotides outside the gene matches: 6. The CDR3 sequence is 17 residues long. The germline gives CDR1 SGHRS, CDR2 YFSETQ. CDR3 region: CASSRTSGRDKYNEQFF. CDR3 coding DNA: TGCGCCAGCAGCCGGACTAGCGGGAGGGATAAATACAATGAGCAGTTCTTC.

V usage is TRBV7-2 and J usage is TRBJ2-3; 8 nucleotides align to TRBD2. The CDR3 runs to 17 residues. J gave up 4 bases and V 4 bases, and 13 bases lay outside the gene matches. CDR1 SGHTA and CDR2 FQGNSA come from the germline V gene. In DNA form, the CDR3 reads TGTGCCAGCAGCTCCCGGGGTAGCGGGGTTGTTGCAGATACGCAGTATTTT. Protein sequence: CASSSRGSGVVADTQYF.

The V gene is TRBV7-3, the J gene TRBJ2-1, with 10 bases matching TRBD1. Per germline, CDR1 SGHTA and CDR2 FQGTGA. V dropped 3 bases and J dropped 3; count of bases not matched to a gene: 8. The CDR3 length is 17 residues. This CDR3 is CASSLDRGVGNYNEQFF. The DNA of the CDR3 is TGTGCCAGCAGCTTGGACAGGGGGGTTGGAAACTACAATGAGCAGTTCTTC.

The chain couples TRBV9 to TRBJ2-7; 7 positions agree with TRBD2. The CDR3 runs to 16 residues. Germline CDR1 SGDLS, CDR2 YYNGEE. The trim removed 0 bases at V and 6 bases at J, leaving 12 bases unmatched. CDR3 in amino acids: CASSVASGRDESEQYF. In nucleotides, the CDR3 is TGTGCCAGCAGCGTAGCATCAGGGAGGGACGAAAGCGAGCAGTACTTC.

This clone was seen more than once but under ten times. The gene calls are TRBV13 and TRBJ2-1, with 8 bases identical to TRBD2. V dropped 1 base and J dropped 0; count of bases not matched to a gene: 8. This CDR3 comprises 18 residues. Germline-derived CDR1 and CDR2 are PRHDT and FYEKMQ (reference sequence). CDR3 nucleotide sequence: TGTGCCAGCAGCTTAGTCTTTAGCGGGACCGGCTCCTACAATGAGCAGTTCTTC. This encodes CASSLVFSGTGSYNEQFF.

V is TRBV6-5 and J is TRBJ2-2; D is possibly TRBD1 (5 bases). This CDR3 contains 13 residues. Germline CDR1 and CDR2: MNHEY and SVGAGI. Trimming took 6 bases from V and 1 from J, leaving 6 bases between them. The CDR3 here is CASRGRNTGELFF. CDR3 nucleotide sequence: TGTGCCAGCAGGGGGCGGAACACCGGGGAGCTGTTTTTT.

V and J are TRBV21-1 and TRBJ1-5; no check of the table's D call, TRBD1, against the DNA was made. TRBV21-1 is designated a pseudogene. The CDR3 runs to 17 residues. CDR3: CASSKTLTGFGNQPQHF. DNA of the CDR3: TGTGCCAGCAGCAAAACACTGACAGGGTTCGGCAATCAGCCCCAGCATTTT.

The chain couples TRBV19 to TRBJ1-3; tentatively, D is TRBD1 (6 bases). Germline V gene sequence: CDR1 LNHDA, CDR2 SQIVND (reference sequence). V lost 4 bases and J 4 bases, leaving 14 bases between the germline ends. This CDR3 has 15 residues. The CDR3 here is CASSSLGTKGNTIYF. In DNA form, the CDR3 reads TGTGCCAGTAGTAGTCTCGGGACAAAAGGAAACACCATATATTTT.

The V call is TRBV5-1, the J call TRBJ2-5; the D is unclear. Trimming cost V 1 base and J 1 base, with 8 bases left between them. Germline lookup yields CDR1 SGHRS and CDR2 YFSETQ. This CDR3 spans 14 amino acids. The CDR3 nucleotides read TGCGCCAGCAGCTTGTTCACAGCCCAAGAGACCCAGTACTTC. Translation gives CASSLFTAQETQYF.

V usage is TRBV19 and J usage is TRBJ2-3; tentative D call: TRBD1 (5 bases). Trimming removed 3 bases at V and 3 bases at J, with 13 bases between. In germline, CDR1 is LNHDA, CDR2 SQIVND (reference sequence). This CDR3 contains 15 residues. This CDR3 is CASSMIKDITDTQYF. In DNA form, the CDR3 reads TGTGCCAGTAGTATGATTAAGGACATTACAGATACGCAGTATTTT.

The gene calls are TRBV9 and TRBJ2-5; 10 bases agree with TRBD2. Germline V gene lookup returns CDR1 SGDLS and CDR2 YYNGEE. CDR3 size: 17 residues. J lost 0 bases, V lost 0 bases, and 5 bases had no gene match. The CDR3 loop is CASSVGSSGGHQETQYF. For the CDR3, the DNA is TGTGCCAGCAGCGTAGGGTCTAGCGGGGGACACCAAGAGACCCAGTACTTC.

J is TRBJ2-1 and V is TRBV28; unclear D gene. The CDR3 spans 13 residues. From germline, CDR1 is MDHEN and CDR2 SYDVKM. The V gene lost 5 bases and the J gene lost 7 bases, with 12 bases spanning the gap. The chain's CDR3 is CASSLTGGNEQFF. The CDR3 nucleotides read TGTGCCAGCAGTCTAACGGGTGGGAATGAGCAGTTCTTC. The whole variable domain, remainder taken from reference TRBV28 and TRBJ2-1, is DVKVTQSSRYLVKRTGEKVFLECVQDMDHENMFWYRQDPGLGLRLIYFSYDVKMKEKGDIPEGYSVSREKKERFSLILESASTNQTSMYLCASSLTGGNEQFFGPGTRLTVL.

This clone was detected only a few times. The chain is built from TRBV11-1 and TRBJ2-1, with TRBD1 matching over 8 bases. Germline V gives CDR1 SGHAT, CDR2 FQDESV (reference sequence). The CDR3 is made up of 13 amino acids. Trimming cost V 5 bases and J 16 bases; bases outside gene matches: 13. CDR3 loop: CASSPRTGLISFF. The DNA for the CDR3 is TGTGCCAGCAGCCCAAGGACAGGGCTTATCTCTTTCTTC.

This clone was picked up one time. The chain combines TRBV7-2 with TRBJ1-2, with 8 bases identical to TRBD1. The CDR3 sequence is 15 residues long. Germline lookup yields CDR1 SGHTA and CDR2 FQGNSA. Germline trimming cut 1 base from V and 4 bases from J; bases unmatched to any gene: 5. DNA of the CDR3: TGTGCCAGCAGCTTAGGCCCACAGGGGGGCTATGGCTACACCTTC. It specifies CASSLGPQGGYGYTF.

The CDR3 DNA follows: TGTGCCAGCAGTGAAGGCCTAGACACAGATACGCAGTATTTT. This codes for CASSEGLDTDTQYF. V and J are TRBV2 and TRBJ2-3, with D hard to call. Looked up from germline, CDR1 is SNHLY and CDR2 is FYNNEI. This CDR3 comprises 14 residues. Trimming cost V 1 base and J 2 bases, with 7 bases left between them.

This clone came up a few times. The chain recombines TRBV7-9 with TRBJ2-7; 15 bases match TRBD2. CDR1 is SEHNR and CDR2 is FQNEAQ in the germline V gene (reference sequence). The junction had 7 bases not matched to a gene; V was cut back by 5 bases and J by 2 bases. The CDR3 has 17 amino acids. This chain's CDR3 is CASSPGLAGGSPYEQYF. The CDR3 nucleotides read TGTGCCAGCAGCCCAGGACTAGCGGGAGGGTCTCCCTACGAGCAGTACTTC.

The chain has TRBV5-1 and TRBJ2-2; 9 bases line up with TRBD1. Germline-derived CDR1 and CDR2 are SGHRS and YFSETQ. Trimming at V came to 6 bases and at J to 2 bases, leaving 11 bases not matched to a gene. This CDR3 spans 17 amino acids. CDR3 region: CASKLSATGGNTGELFF. CDR3 coding DNA: TGCGCCAGCAAACTATCGGCGACAGGGGGAAACACCGGGGAGCTGTTTTTT.

The chain recombines TRBV11-2 with TRBJ2-1; perhaps TRBD1 as D (5 bases). The CDR3 runs 13 residues. CDR1 SGHAT and CDR2 FQNNGV come from the germline V gene. Between the trimmed V and J ends, which lost 2 bases and 5 bases, there was a span of 7 bases. CDR3 sequence: CASSLQGNNEQFF. CDR3 in DNA: TGTGCCAGCAGCTTACAGGGAAACAATGAGCAGTTCTTC.

CDR3: CASSLAGTGSYEQYF. In DNA form, the CDR3 reads TGCGCCAGCAGCTTGGCCGGGACAGGGAGTTACGAGCAGTACTTC. This chain connects TRBV5-1 to TRBJ2-7; 9 bases map to TRBD1. With V trimmed by 0 bases and J by 4 bases, 5 bases remained unmatched. This CDR3 has 15 amino acids. Germline values: CDR1 SGHRS, CDR2 YFSETQ. Using reference TRBV5-1 and TRBJ2-7 for the parts outside the CDR3, the full variable domain is KAGVTQTPRYLIKTRGQQVTLSCSPISGHRSVSWYQQTPGQGLQFLFEYFSETQRNKGNFPGRFSGRQFSNSRSEMNVSTLELGDSALYLCASSLAGTGSYEQYFGPGTRLTVT.

A note on this clone: Because the CDR3's place on the DNA is in doubt, the DNA is left out and the CDR3 is given as listed by TCRdb. The chain is built from TRBV19 and TRBJ2-1; the DNA was not used to check the table's D call, TRBD1. The CDR3 spans 15 residues, counting both ends. Germline-derived CDR1 and CDR2 are LNHDA and SQIVND (reference sequence). CDR3: CASTSDGTAYNEQFF.

The CDR3 DNA follows: TGTGCCAGCATGGACAGGGGGCTCCTACCAACCACAGATACGCAGTATTTT. This gives the protein CASMDRGLLPTTDTQYF. The V gene is TRBV27, the J gene TRBJ2-3; 11 nucleotides match TRBD1. The V and J ends lost 7 bases and 2 bases, in that order; junction bases with no gene match: 11. The germline V gene encodes CDR1 MNHEY and CDR2 SMNVEV (reference sequence). The CDR3 consists of 17 residues.